This T cell receptor beta chain was sequenced during a study of cytomegalovirus exposure and HLA in healthy donors. The PCR had 60 Vbeta and 13 Jbeta primers. Using immunoSEQ multiplex PCR, the repertoire was profiled, and TCRdb retains in-frame clones only, with some absent. Of about 140,000 clones listed, approximately 78% were seen once; the top ten hold 2.4%. CDR3 size: 14 residues. Germline V gives CDR1 MNHEY, CDR2 SVGAGI. V lost 6 bases and J 7 bases, leaving 15 bases between the germline ends. The chain carries TRBV6-5 and TRBJ1-4; TRBD1 is a possible D gene (5 bases). This receptor was identified in a woman aged 18-30 years in good health and CMV-seropositive. The sample was PBMCs. Here the CDR3 DNA reads TGTGCCAGCAGATATCAGGGTAGTAGTGAAAAACTGTTTTTT. Protein product: CASRYQGSSEKLFF.